This T cell receptor (beta chain) derives from a study of cytomegalovirus exposure and HLA in healthy donors. Points from the study as a whole: HLA alleles showed associations with 15,000 to 20,000 TCR beta sequences in a later analysis, at a 0.05 false discovery rate.

The study sampled nominally healthy donors, though unrecorded immune exposures were likely. Comment on this clone: Its matching antigen is unknown.

PCR primers comprised 60 Vbeta and 13 Jbeta primers. Assay: immunoSEQ multiplex PCR; the TCRdb copy retains only in-frame clones and omits some. Of tens of thousands of clones in the sample, roughly 73% are singletons; the top ten hold over 2%. The CDR3 runs 13 residues. V was cut by 5 bases and J by 4 bases, with 12 bases left in between. The germline CDR1 and CDR2 sequences are MNHEY and SMNVEV (reference sequence). Sequenced input: PBMCs. This TCR came from a middle-aged man in good health and CMV-seronegative. The chain couples TRBV27 to TRBJ2-7, with D maybe TRBD1 (6 bases). The CDR3 reads CASSKGHQYEQYF. The CDR3, as DNA: TGTGCCAGCAGTAAGGGACACCAGTACGAGCAGTACTTC.